The T cell receptor (beta chain) described here comes from a study of shared T cell receptors in the human thymus. Some clones are missing from TCRdb's copy, which holds only in-frame ones; the method was immunoSEQ multiplex PCR. The sample records about 380,000 clones, over 90% being singletons. Germline values: CDR1 MGHDK, CDR2 SYGVNS. This CDR3 is 10 amino acids long. V lost 2 bases, J lost 5 bases, and 0 bases lay in between. The chain couples TRBV25-1 to TRBJ1-1; no definite D call. The TCR sequence derives from a human donor. The sample was thymocytes. CDR3 bases: TGTGCCAGCAGTGAAACTGAAGCTTTCTTT. Protein: CASSETEAFF.